This entry lists 16 T cell receptor beta chains sequenced from one sample in a study of blood T cell repertoires in COVID-19. Measured with immunoSEQ multiplex PCR; TCRdb has only the in-frame clones, and not every one. The sample carries some 74,000 clones, roughly nine tenths recorded once. Sequenced sample: peripheral blood. Receptors originate from a man over 45 with COVID-19, enrolled during active disease.

A few counts support this clone. The chain combines TRBV14 with TRBJ2-7; TRBD1 matches 8 bases. Germline CDR1 and CDR2: SGHDN and FVKESK. The length of the CDR3 is 13 residues. V lost 7 bases, J lost 0 bases, and 2 bases stayed unmatched. The CDR3 sequence is CASTQGASYEQYF. The CDR3 nucleotides read TGTGCCAGCACCCAGGGGGCCTCCTACGAGCAGTACTTC.

The chain couples TRBV7-8 to TRBJ2-3; D ambiguous. There are 15 residues in the CDR3. V lost 5 bases to trimming and J lost 0 bases, with 12 bases between them. The germline CDR1 and CDR2 sequences are SGHVS and FQNEAQ. CDR3 sequence: CASSETGLSTDTQYF. The CDR3 DNA is TGTGCCAGCAGCGAGACGGGTCTTAGCACAGATACGCAGTATTTT.

This clone has a single count. For the CDR3, the DNA is TGTGCCACCAGTGATCCGTCGGCAGGGGGAGATCGTAGGGAGCAGTTCTTC. Its protein is CATSDPSAGGDRREQFF. The chain combines TRBV24-1 with TRBJ2-1; the match to TRBD1 covers 7 bases. V lost 3 bases, J lost 10 bases, and 17 bases stayed unmatched. Looked up from germline, CDR1 is KGHDR and CDR2 is SFDVKD. The CDR3 extends over 17 amino acids.

This sequence joins TRBV10-2 and TRBJ2-7; D possibly corresponds to TRBD2 (6 bases). CDR3 length: 15 amino acids. Germline V gives CDR1 WSHSY, CDR2 SAAADI. Trimming took 3 bases from V and 1 from J, leaving 13 bases between them. CDR3 sequence: CASSDWGVSSYEQYV. DNA of the CDR3: TGCGCCAGCAGTGATTGGGGGGTTTCATCCTACGAGCAGTACGTC.

J is TRBJ2-1 and V is TRBV19; 7 nucleotides agree with TRBD2. The CDR3 has 14 residues. Germline V lookup: CDR1 LNHDA, CDR2 SQIVND (reference sequence). Unmatched junction bases numbered 12, after V lost 6 bases and J lost 10 bases. The CDR3 nucleotides read TGTGCCAGTAGGCGGACTAGGGATACCCAAGAGCAGTTCTTC. Residues: CASRRTRDTQEQFF.

V usage is TRBV30 and J usage is TRBJ2-3; maybe TRBD2 (6 bases). Germline V gives CDR1 GTSNPN, CDR2 SVGIG (reference sequence). This CDR3 has 15 amino acids. With 0 bases removed from V and 1 base from J, the gap between germline ends came to 11 bases. CDR3 amino acids: CAWSVRRDRTDTQYF. Written as DNA, the CDR3 is TGTGCCTGGAGTGTCCGGCGGGACCGCACAGATACGCAGTATTTT.

The chain recombines TRBV5-6 with TRBJ2-5; D gene ambiguous. The V end lost 3 bases, the J end lost 7 bases, and 13 bases lay between the germline ends. The CDR3 sequence is 13 residues long. Looked up from germline, CDR1 is SGHDT and CDR2 is YYEEEE. CDR3 residues: CASSSFRSGTQYF. The CDR3 DNA sequence: TGTGCCAGCAGCTCTTTTCGGTCGGGGACCCAGTACTTC.

The rearrangement joins TRBV28 to TRBJ2-5; D gene uncertain. Looked up from germline, CDR1 is MDHEN and CDR2 is SYDVKM. This CDR3 has 12 residues. Trimming shortened V by 5 bases and J by 5 bases, and 9 bases separated the two germline ends. CDR3 sequence (DNA): TGTGCCAGCAGTCCCTCCGTTGAGACCCAGTACTTC. As protein: CASSPSVETQYF.

This chain uses TRBV11-2 with TRBJ2-7; maybe TRBD1 (5 bases). Trimming pared 3 bases from V and 3 bases from J, leaving 21 bases between. The CDR3 has 17 residues. Germline V gives CDR1 SGHAT, CDR2 FQNNGV. The CDR3 region is CASSFETVGFKFYEQYV. The CDR3, as DNA: TGTGCCAGCAGCTTTGAGACAGTGGGTTTCAAGTTCTACGAGCAGTACGTC.

J is TRBJ2-4 and V is TRBV7-9; the D gene is possibly TRBD2 (6 bases). This CDR3 region has 17 residues. V lost 5 bases, J lost 6 bases, and 23 bases lay in between. Germline CDR1 and CDR2: SEHNR and FQNEAQ (reference sequence). The CDR3, as DNA: TGTGCCAGCAGCGATCCGGGACTGGACTCAGGGTTAAACATTCAGTACTTC. Encoded protein: CASSDPGLDSGLNIQYF.

This chain connects TRBV5-1 to TRBJ1-1; the D gene is possibly TRBD1 (6 bases). CDR3 length: 15 residues. Germline lookup yields CDR1 SGHRS and CDR2 YFSETQ. Between the trimmed V and J ends, which lost 0 bases and 1 base, there was a span of 10 bases. CDR3 residues: CASSLVGAGNTEAFF. CDR3 nucleotides: TGCGCCAGCAGCTTGGTGGGGGCCGGGAACACTGAAGCTTTCTTT.

The V call is TRBV5-6, the J call TRBJ2-7, with 7 bases that match TRBD2. V lost 2 bases and J lost 3; bases outside the gene matches: 2. The germline gives CDR1 SGHDT, CDR2 YYEEEE. The CDR3 has 13 residues. The CDR3 DNA reads TGTGCCAGCAGCTTTGGGAGGGACTACGAGCAGTACGTC. Encoded protein: CASSFGRDYEQYV.

The genes are TRBV19 and TRBJ1-1; D is possibly TRBD1 (5 bases). Germline V gives CDR1 LNHDA, CDR2 SQIVND (reference sequence). The V and J ends lost 1 base and 5 bases respectively, with 14 bases between them. This CDR3 has 15 amino acids. CDR3 sequence (DNA): TGTGCCAGTAGTATAGTAGGGAGGGGTCGGACTGAAGCTTTCTTT. This encodes CASSIVGRGRTEAFF.

The chain carries TRBV20-1 and TRBJ2-3; 14 bases agree with TRBD2. CDR1 is DFQATT, CDR2 SNEGSKA, per germline (reference sequence). CDR3 length: 17 amino acids. After removal of 3 bases from V and 2 bases from J, the junction contained 7 bases not matched to a gene. The CDR3, as DNA: TGCAGTGCTAGTAGGACTAGCGGGAGGATAGACACAGATACGCAGTATTTT. It is translated as CSASRTSGRIDTDTQYF.

J is TRBJ2-1 and V is TRBV19, with D possibly TRBD2 on 5 matching bases. With 3 bases removed from V and 3 bases from J, the gap between germline ends came to 12 bases. The CDR3 is 15 residues long. Germline V CDR1 and CDR2: LNHDA, SQIVND (reference sequence). DNA for the CDR3: TGTGCCAGTAGTATCGGCGGACGGGACTACAATGAGCAGTTCTTC. Translated: CASSIGGRDYNEQFF.

This chain uses TRBV3-1 (or the pseudogene TRBV3-2) with TRBJ2-5; 9 bases line up with TRBD2. This CDR3 has 14 amino acids. Germline trimming cut 4 bases from V and 3 bases from J; bases unmatched to any gene: 3. Germline assignment: CDR1 LGHDT and CDR2 YNNKEL (reference sequence). The CDR3 spells CASSLLAGKETQYF. CDR3 nucleotides: TGTGCCAGCAGCCTCCTAGCGGGAAAAGAGACCCAGTACTTC.